One and the same sample provided the 27 T cell receptor beta chains below, sequenced in a study of cytomegalovirus exposure and HLA in healthy donors. PCR amplification relied on 60 Vbeta primers (plus 13 Jbeta primers). Libraries were prepared by immunoSEQ multiplex PCR; TCRdb keeps only in-frame clonotypes and omits some of them. The top ten hold approximately 2% of the sample, which has roughly 250,000 clones, just under 85% seen once. The sequenced sample was PBMCs. The receptors stem from a woman between 35 and 50 years old in good health and CMV-seropositive.

This chain links TRBV6-5 with TRBJ2-7; possibly TRBD1 for D (6 bases). V gave up 4 bases and J gave up 6 bases, with 13 bases separating them. Per the germline V gene, CDR1 is MNHEY and CDR2 is SVGAGI. The CDR3 has 13 residues. The CDR3 nucleotides read TGTGCCAGCAGTTCCCAGGGGTACGGCGAGCAGTACTTC. Its translation is CASSSQGYGEQYF.

In its sample, this clone was seen a few times. This chain joins TRBV5-6 and TRBJ2-7, with 10 bases fitting TRBD1. Germline CDR1 SGHDT, CDR2 YYEEEE. The CDR3 extends over 14 amino acids. V was clipped by 5 bases and J by 5 bases; unmatched bases: 7. The CDR3 loop reads CASRSTGGSHEQYF. The CDR3 DNA reads as TGTGCCAGCAGATCGACAGGGGGCTCTCACGAGCAGTACTTC.

This chain joins TRBV18 and TRBJ2-2; the match to TRBD2 covers 13 bases. The V gene's germline CDR1 is KGHSH and CDR2 LQKENI. V lost 2 bases, J lost 10 bases, and 4 bases stayed unmatched. CDR3 length: 15 residues. The CDR3 region is CASSPGTSGVEELFF. CDR3 in DNA: TGTGCCAGCTCACCAGGGACTAGCGGGGTCGAGGAGCTGTTTTTT.

J is TRBJ2-1 and V is TRBV7-3, with 7 nucleotides matching TRBD1. The CDR3 runs to 13 residues. The V segment lost 3 bases and the J segment 10 bases; nucleotides outside the gene matches: 6. The germline V gene has CDR1 SGHTA and CDR2 FQGTGA. The CDR3 DNA is TGTGCCAGCAGCTTCACAGGGGAAGGGGAGCAGTTCTTC. It is translated as CASSFTGEGEQFF.

J is TRBJ2-1 and V is TRBV18; no firm D call. V was clipped by 1 base and J by 0 bases, with 10 bases between them. CDR1 and CDR2 from the germline V gene are KGHSH and LQKENI. The CDR3 totals 16 residues. In nucleotides, the CDR3 is TGTGCCAGCTCACCACTTTTTCAGGTCTCCTACAATGAGCAGTTCTTC. This codes for CASSPLFQVSYNEQFF.

In its sample, this clone was seen a few times. The chain combines TRBV9 with TRBJ2-1; 11 bases line up with TRBD2. Germline trimming cut 2 bases from V and 8 bases from J; bases unmatched to any gene: 6. Per the germline V gene, CDR1 is SGDLS and CDR2 is YYNGEE. The CDR3 consists of 15 residues. CDR3 residues: CASSVLAGGRDEQFF. CDR3 DNA: TGTGCCAGCAGCGTGCTAGCGGGAGGCCGTGATGAGCAGTTCTTC.

The V and J genes are TRBV7-6 and TRBJ1-2, with D tentatively TRBD1 (6 bases). Germline CDR1 is SGHVS and CDR2 is FNYEAQ. Trimming shortened V by 5 bases and J by 4 bases, and 14 bases separated the two germline ends. The CDR3 is 14 residues long. The CDR3 DNA is TGTGCCAGCAGCCTGAGGACAGACCTCTATGGCTACACCTTC. Its translation is CASSLRTDLYGYTF. Based on the CDR3 plus reference TRBV7-6 and TRBJ1-2, the full variable domain is GAGVSQSPRYKVTKRGQDVALRCDPISGHVSLYWYRQALGQGPEFLTYFNYEAQQDKSGLPNDRFSAERPEGSISTLTIQRTEQRDSAMYRCASSLRTDLYGYTFGSGTRLTVV.

V gene TRBV10-3 combines with J gene TRBJ1-2; D is possibly TRBD1 (5 bases). Germline V gene sequence: CDR1 ENHRY, CDR2 SYGVKD. The CDR3 extends over 15 amino acids. The germline V and J ends were trimmed by 1 base and 8 bases, with 17 bases remaining between them. The CDR3 region has the DNA TGTGCCATCAGTGAGTATGGAGGGCAGGGAGACGGCTACACCTTC. Protein product: CAISEYGGQGDGYTF.

CDR3 nucleotides: TGTGCCTGGACGGACAGCCGCGTCTATGGCTACACCTTC. This gives the protein CAWTDSRVYGYTF. V gene TRBV30 combines with J gene TRBJ1-2; tentative D call: TRBD1 (6 bases). Trimming pared 4 bases from V and 4 bases from J, leaving 13 bases between. The CDR3 spans 13 residues. The germline V gene encodes CDR1 GTSNPN and CDR2 SVGIG (reference sequence).

The J gene is TRBJ2-5, the V gene TRBV28; 10 bases map to TRBD2. The CDR3 consists of 15 residues. With V trimmed by 4 bases and J by 5 bases, 7 bases remained unmatched. Germline V gene data show CDR1 as MDHEN and CDR2 as SYDVKM. The chain's CDR3 is CASSSSGSWVETQYF. In DNA form, the CDR3 reads TGTGCCAGCAGTTCTAGCGGGAGTTGGGTTGAGACCCAGTACTTC.

The J gene is TRBJ1-1, the V gene TRBV7-2; weak D call: TRBD1 (6 bases). The CDR3 is 14 amino acids. The germline gives CDR1 SGHTA, CDR2 FQGNSA. V lost 5 bases to trimming and J lost 0 bases, with 10 bases between them. The CDR3 nucleotides read TGTGCCAGCAGCCGACAGGTTATGAACACTGAAGCTTTCTTT. Amino acids: CASSRQVMNTEAFF.

The CDR3 DNA reads as TGTGCCAGCAGCTTATCAGGGGGCGATTGGGAGACCCAGTACTTC. Its protein product is CASSLSGGDWETQYF. J is TRBJ2-5 and V is TRBV7-9; 8 nucleotides agree with TRBD1. The CDR3 has 15 residues. J gave up 5 bases and V 2 bases, and 7 bases lay outside the gene matches. The germline CDR1 and CDR2 sequences are SEHNR and FQNEAQ (reference sequence).

The chain recombines TRBV7-9 with TRBJ1-4; no clear D. V lost 5 bases and J lost 1, with 11 bases in between. This CDR3 comprises 15 residues. Looked up from germline, CDR1 is SEHNR and CDR2 is FQNEAQ (reference sequence). CDR3 sequence (DNA): TGTGCCAGCAGCCCAGAGGTCATAACTAATGAAAAACTGTTTTTT. Its translation: CASSPEVITNEKLFF.

The chain combines TRBV29-1 with TRBJ1-2, with D tentatively TRBD1 (6 bases). The ends were cut back, 1 base at V and 6 bases at J, with 24 bases in the middle. Germline CDR1 and CDR2: SQVTM and ANQGSEA. The CDR3 has 17 residues. The CDR3 spells CSVEGLYRVRLWDGYTF. The CDR3 bases are TGCAGCGTTGAAGGTTTGTACAGGGTTCGTCTTTGGGATGGCTACACCTTC.

The gene calls are TRBV7-4 and TRBJ1-4; D is undetermined. V dropped 2 bases and J dropped 0 bases, with 7 bases sitting between them. The CDR3 has 15 amino acids. Germline values: CDR1 SGHVT, CDR2 SQSDAQ. CDR3 sequence reads: CASSLQVPTNEKLFF. The CDR3 DNA reads TGTGCCAGCAGCTTACAGGTTCCAACTAATGAAAAACTGTTTTTT.

The rearrangement links TRBV2 to TRBJ1-1; possibly TRBD1 for D (6 bases). CDR1 and CDR2 (germline): SNHLY, FYNNEI. CDR3 length: 15 amino acids. V was pared by 10 bases and J by 0 bases, with 18 bases between. CDR3: CATRADRPMNTEAFF. As DNA, the CDR3 is TGTGCCACTCGCGCGGACAGACCTATGAACACTGAAGCTTTCTTT.

The chain is built from TRBV27 and TRBJ1-2, with 7 bases matching TRBD1. Germline V lookup: CDR1 MNHEY, CDR2 SMNVEV (reference sequence). V lost 9 bases, J lost 2 bases, and 9 bases stayed unmatched. The CDR3 spans 14 residues. CDR3 coding DNA: TGTGCCAGTCGGCCGGCAGGGGGGAACTATGGCTACACCTTC. Residues: CASRPAGGNYGYTF.

The table lists this clone with a count of one. The V call is TRBV27, the J call TRBJ1-2; 7 nucleotides agree with TRBD1. Per germline, CDR1 MNHEY and CDR2 SMNVEV (reference sequence). The J segment lost 6 bases and the V segment lost 7 bases, leaving 8 bases of the junction unmatched. The CDR3 has 13 amino acids. CDR3 DNA: TGTGCCAGCAAAACGACAGGGAATCATGGCTACACCTTC. Translation: CASKTTGNHGYTF.

The chain employs TRBV5-1 and TRBJ2-2, with 7 bases identical to TRBD2. Germline loops: CDR1 SGHRS, CDR2 YFSETQ. Trimming removed 4 bases from V and 2 bases from J; junction bases left unmatched: 5. The CDR3 totals 15 residues. The CDR3 loop reads CASSGGLPNTGELFF. The CDR3 DNA reads as TGCGCCAGCAGCGGGGGACTACCTAACACCGGGGAGCTGTTTTTT.

This clone has a single count. The chain has TRBV7-9 and TRBJ1-1, with TRBD1 identical over 9 bases. This CDR3 comprises 13 residues. V lost 7 bases to trimming and J lost 11 bases; unmatched junction nucleotides: 11. The germline V gene has CDR1 SEHNR and CDR2 FQNEAQ (reference sequence). CDR3 DNA: TGTGCCAGCAACATACAGGGGGCCCCCAAGGCTTTCTTT. Amino acids: CASNIQGAPKAFF.

This chain uses TRBV5-5 with TRBJ1-5; 8 bases line up with TRBD1. Germline values: CDR1 SGHKS, CDR2 YYEKEE (reference sequence). The CDR3 sequence is 17 residues long. The junction had 6 bases not matched to a gene; V was cut back by 0 bases and J by 1 base. For the CDR3, the DNA is TGTGCCAGCAGCTTGGTGGCAGGGGGCCGGAGCAATCAGCCCCAGCATTTT. Its protein product is CASSLVAGGRSNQPQHF.

This clone was found a few times. The chain uses TRBV5-1 and TRBJ2-2, with 9 positions matching TRBD1. V gave up 0 bases and J gave up 6 bases; unmatched junction bases: 3. This CDR3 is built from 15 residues. CDR1 is SGHRS, CDR2 YFSETQ, per germline. Written as DNA, the CDR3 is TGCGCCAGCAGCTTGGGGGACAGGGTTGCCGGGGAGCTGTTTTTT. Protein product: CASSLGDRVAGELFF.

The V and J genes are TRBV19 and TRBJ2-3; 9 bases align to TRBD2. With V trimmed by 3 bases and J by 3 bases, 1 base remained unmatched. CDR3 length equals 14 residues. The germline CDR1 and CDR2 sequences are LNHDA and SQIVND (reference sequence). CDR3 DNA: TGTGCCAGTAGTATTCTAGCGGGAACAGATACGCAGTATTTT. The encoded protein is CASSILAGTDTQYF.

The chain combines TRBV7-2 with TRBJ2-7; TRBD2 is a possible D gene (6 bases). Per germline, CDR1 SGHTA and CDR2 FQGNSA. CDR3 length: 15 amino acids. The V end was cut by 2 bases, the J end by 3 bases, with 14 bases between. Written as DNA, the CDR3 is TGTGCCAGCAGCTTATACCTAGCGCCAGGCTACGAGCAGTACTTC. Its translation is CASSLYLAPGYEQYF.

The CDR3 sequence: CASSQTASWTYEQYF. Here the CDR3 DNA reads TGCGCCAGCAGCCAGACAGCATCGTGGACCTACGAGCAGTACTTC. The gene calls are TRBV4-3 and TRBJ2-7; a possible D gene is TRBD1 (5 bases). Per germline, CDR1 LGHNA and CDR2 YSLEER. This CDR3 comprises 15 residues. Trimming stripped 3 bases from V and 2 bases from J, with 14 bases between.

This rearrangement joins TRBV4-3 to TRBJ2-5, with TRBD2 as a possible D gene (5 bases). V was trimmed by 2 bases and J by 2 bases, leaving 12 bases between them. CDR1 is LGHNA and CDR2 is YSLEER in the germline V gene. The CDR3 totals 15 residues. The CDR3 nucleotides read TGCGCCAGCAGCCAATCTCGAGGGTGGCAAGAGACCCAGTACTTC. This codes for CASSQSRGWQETQYF.

The gene calls are TRBV27 and TRBJ1-2, with D possibly being TRBD1 (6 bases). The CDR3 length is 13 residues. Germline V CDR1 and CDR2: MNHEY, SMNVEV (reference sequence). Deletions cut 3 bases from V and 5 bases from J, with 10 bases between. The CDR3 region has the DNA TGTGCCAGCAGTTTGGAGGGGGGGTATGGCTACACCTTC. The encoded protein is CASSLEGGYGYTF.